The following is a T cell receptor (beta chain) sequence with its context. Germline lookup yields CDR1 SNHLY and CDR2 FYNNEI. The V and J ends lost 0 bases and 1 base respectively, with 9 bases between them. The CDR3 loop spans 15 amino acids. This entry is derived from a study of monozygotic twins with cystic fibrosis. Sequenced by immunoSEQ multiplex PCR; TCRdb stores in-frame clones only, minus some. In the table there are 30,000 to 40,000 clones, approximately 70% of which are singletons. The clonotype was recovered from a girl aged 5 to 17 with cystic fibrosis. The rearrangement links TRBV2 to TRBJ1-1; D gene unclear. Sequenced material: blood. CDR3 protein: CASSEAGRPNTEAFF. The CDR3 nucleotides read TGTGCCAGCAGTGAAGCCGGGAGACCGAACACTGAAGCTTTCTTT.